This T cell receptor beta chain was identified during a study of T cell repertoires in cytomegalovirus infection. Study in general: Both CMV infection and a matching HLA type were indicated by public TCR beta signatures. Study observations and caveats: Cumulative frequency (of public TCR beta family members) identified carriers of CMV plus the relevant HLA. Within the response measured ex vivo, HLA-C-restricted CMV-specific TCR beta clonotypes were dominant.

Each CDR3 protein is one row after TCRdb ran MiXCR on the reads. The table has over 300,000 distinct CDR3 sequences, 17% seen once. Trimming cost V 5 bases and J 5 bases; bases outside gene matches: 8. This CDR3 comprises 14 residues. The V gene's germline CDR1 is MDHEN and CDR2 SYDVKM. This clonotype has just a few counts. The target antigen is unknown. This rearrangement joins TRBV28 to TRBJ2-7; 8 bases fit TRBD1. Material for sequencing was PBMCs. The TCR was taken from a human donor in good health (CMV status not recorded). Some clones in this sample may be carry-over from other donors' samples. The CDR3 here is CASSAPVTGDEQYF. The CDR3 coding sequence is TGTGCCAGCAGTGCCCCCGTGACAGGGGACGAGCAGTACTTC.